This T cell receptor beta chain is drawn from a study of blood T cell repertoires in COVID-19. Study overall: Samples came from the United States, Italy and Spain, spanning acute and convalescent COVID-19. Sources were T cells, B-cell-depleted T cells, or PBMCs; the material itself was cDNA or gDNA.

Original processing notes: Reference gene primers were amplified, and this amplification served to estimate nucleated cell counts. Only in-frame clones appear in the TCRdb table, and some are missing; sequencing was by immunoSEQ multiplex PCR. That table furnishes V, J and clone size, whereas the DNA furnished D and trimming. The profile covers over 200,000 clones, with less than 90% appearing a single time and roughly 4% taken by the ten largest. The study recruited people aged 18 to 89 years across more than 20 US areas. The sample comprised PBMCs or T cells enriched from blood (not recorded which). The sequence was collected from a woman between 25 and 40 years old who had been exposed to COVID-19.

In DNA, the CDR3 is TGTGCCTGGAGTGTCGAAGTGCGAGCTAACTATGGCTACACCTTC. Its protein product is CAWSVEVRANYGYTF. J is TRBJ1-2 and V is TRBV30, with D unresolved. Germline lookup yields CDR1 GTSNPN and CDR2 SVGIG (reference sequence). V was clipped by 0 bases and J by 0 bases, with 11 bases between them. There are 15 residues in the CDR3.